The clone carrying this T cell receptor beta chain appeared many times. These data belong to a study of neurological immune-mediated disorders. Using its own MiXCR run on the 5' RACE reads, TCRdb lists one record per CDR3 protein. The sample carries nearly 30,000 distinct CDR3 sequences, about 16% recorded once. The CDR3 is 14 amino acids. Germline-derived CDR1 and CDR2 are SGHRS and YFSETQ. Trimming at V came to 5 bases and at J to 4 bases, leaving 5 bases not matched to a gene. Time point given: technical triplicate 3. The sorted libraries took fewer than 1.2 million CD4+ or CD8+ T cells. The sample was CD4+ T cells from blood. The receptor was isolated from a female donor with HTLV-1-associated myelopathy (HAM/TSP). The rearrangement uses TRBV5-1 and TRBJ2-1; 8 nucleotides line up with TRBD2. In nucleotides, the CDR3 is TGCGCCAGCAGTTCAAGCGGGGGTTACAATGAGCAGTTCTTC. The encoded protein is CASSSSGGYNEQFF.